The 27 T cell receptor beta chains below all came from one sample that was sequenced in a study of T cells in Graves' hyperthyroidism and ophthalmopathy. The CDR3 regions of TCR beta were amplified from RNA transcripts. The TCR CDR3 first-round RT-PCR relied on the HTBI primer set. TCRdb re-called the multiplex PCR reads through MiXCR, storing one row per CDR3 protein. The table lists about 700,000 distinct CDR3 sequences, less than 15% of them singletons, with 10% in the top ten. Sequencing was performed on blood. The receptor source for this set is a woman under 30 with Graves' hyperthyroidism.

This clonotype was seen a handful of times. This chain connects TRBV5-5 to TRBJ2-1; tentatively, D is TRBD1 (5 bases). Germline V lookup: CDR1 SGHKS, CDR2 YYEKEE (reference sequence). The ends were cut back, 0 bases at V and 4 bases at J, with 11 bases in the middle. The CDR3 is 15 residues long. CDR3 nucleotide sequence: TGTGCCAGCAGCTTGGCGGCAGGACAATACAATGAGCAGTTCTTC. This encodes CASSLAAGQYNEQFF.

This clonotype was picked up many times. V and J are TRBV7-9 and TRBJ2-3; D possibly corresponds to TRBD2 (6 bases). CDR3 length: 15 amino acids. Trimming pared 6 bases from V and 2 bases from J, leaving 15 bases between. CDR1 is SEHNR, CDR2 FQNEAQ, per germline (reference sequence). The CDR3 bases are TGTGCCAGCAGTCCCTCTAGCGCCTACACAGATACGCAGTATTTT. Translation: CASSPSSAYTDTQYF.

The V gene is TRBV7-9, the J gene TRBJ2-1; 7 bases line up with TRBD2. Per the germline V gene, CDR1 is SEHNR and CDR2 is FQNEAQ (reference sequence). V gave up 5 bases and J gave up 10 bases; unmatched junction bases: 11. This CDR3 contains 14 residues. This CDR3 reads CASSPSGGAGEQFF. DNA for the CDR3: TGTGCCAGCAGCCCTAGCGGTGGGGCGGGCGAGCAGTTCTTC.

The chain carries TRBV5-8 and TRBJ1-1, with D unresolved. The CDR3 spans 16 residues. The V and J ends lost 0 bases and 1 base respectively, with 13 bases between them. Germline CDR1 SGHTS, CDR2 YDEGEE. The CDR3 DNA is TGTGCCAGCAGCTTGGGGGGTATCTATACGAACACTGAAGCTTTCTTT. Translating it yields CASSLGGIYTNTEAFF.

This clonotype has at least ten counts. The DNA for the CDR3 is TGTGCCAGCAGGGGGACAGGCTTCAATGAGCAGTTCTTC. It codes for CASRGTGFNEQFF. The genes are TRBV2 and TRBJ2-1; 8 nucleotides line up with TRBD1. This CDR3 spans 13 amino acids. The germline gives CDR1 SNHLY, CDR2 FYNNEI. V lost 6 bases to trimming and J lost 6 bases; unmatched junction nucleotides: 4. The whole variable domain, remainder taken from reference TRBV2 and TRBJ2-1, is EPEVTQTPSHQVTQMGQEVILRCVPISNHLYFYWYRQILGQKVEFLVSFYNNEISEKSEIFDDQFSVERPDGSNFTLKIRSTKLEDSAMYFCASRGTGFNEQFFGPGTRLTVL.

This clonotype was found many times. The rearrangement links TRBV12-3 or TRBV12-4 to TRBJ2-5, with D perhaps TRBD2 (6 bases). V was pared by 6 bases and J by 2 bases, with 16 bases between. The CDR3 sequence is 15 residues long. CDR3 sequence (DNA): TGTGCCAGCAGCCTGACTAGAGGGAGGCAAGAGACCCAGTACTTC. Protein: CASSLTRGRQETQYF.

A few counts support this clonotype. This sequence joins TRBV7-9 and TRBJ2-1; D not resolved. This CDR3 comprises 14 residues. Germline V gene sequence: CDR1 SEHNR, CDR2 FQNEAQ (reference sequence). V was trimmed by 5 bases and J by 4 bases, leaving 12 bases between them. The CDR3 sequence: CASSPSRRYNEQFF. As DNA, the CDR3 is TGTGCCAGCAGCCCTTCACGGCGGTACAATGAGCAGTTCTTC.

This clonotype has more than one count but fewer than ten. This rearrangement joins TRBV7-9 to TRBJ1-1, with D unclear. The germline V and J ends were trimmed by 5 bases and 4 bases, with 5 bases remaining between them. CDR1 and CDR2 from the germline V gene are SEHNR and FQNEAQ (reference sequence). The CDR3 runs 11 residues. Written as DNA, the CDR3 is TGTGCCAGCAGCGAGACCACTGAAGCTTTCTTT. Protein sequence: CASSETTEAFF.

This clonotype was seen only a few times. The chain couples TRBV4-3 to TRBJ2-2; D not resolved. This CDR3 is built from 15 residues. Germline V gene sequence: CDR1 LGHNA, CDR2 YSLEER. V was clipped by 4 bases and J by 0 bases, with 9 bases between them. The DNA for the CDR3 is TGCGCCAGCAGCCCCCGGCCTGCGAACACCGGGGAGCTGTTTTTT. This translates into CASSPRPANTGELFF.

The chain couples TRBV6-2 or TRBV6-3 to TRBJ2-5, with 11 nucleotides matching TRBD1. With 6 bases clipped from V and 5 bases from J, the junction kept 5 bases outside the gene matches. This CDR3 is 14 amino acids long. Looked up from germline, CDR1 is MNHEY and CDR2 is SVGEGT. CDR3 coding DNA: TGTGCCAGCAGGGGACAGGGGGTCGTGGAGACCCAGTACTTC. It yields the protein CASRGQGVVETQYF.

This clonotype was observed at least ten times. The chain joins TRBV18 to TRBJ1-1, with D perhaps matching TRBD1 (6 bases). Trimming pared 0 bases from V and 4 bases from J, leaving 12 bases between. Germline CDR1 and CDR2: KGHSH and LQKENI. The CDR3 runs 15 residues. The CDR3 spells CASSPPTKGGTEAFF. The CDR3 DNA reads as TGTGCCAGCTCACCACCAACGAAGGGGGGCACTGAAGCTTTCTTT.

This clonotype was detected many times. CDR3 bases: TGTGCCAGCAGTTTCTCCGGGGGACTAGCGGGGATTCGGGAGACCCAGTACTTC. This gives the protein CASSFSGGLAGIRETQYF. The chain joins TRBV27 to TRBJ2-5; TRBD2 matches at 13 bases. Germline V lookup: CDR1 MNHEY, CDR2 SMNVEV (reference sequence). The junction had 12 bases not matched to a gene; V was cut back by 3 bases and J by 5 bases. CDR3 length: 18 amino acids.

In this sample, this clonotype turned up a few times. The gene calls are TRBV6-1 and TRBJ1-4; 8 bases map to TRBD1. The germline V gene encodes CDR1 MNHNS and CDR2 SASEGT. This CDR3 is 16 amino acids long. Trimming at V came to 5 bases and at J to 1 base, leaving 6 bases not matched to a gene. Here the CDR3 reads CASSSGTGRTNEKLFF. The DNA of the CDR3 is TGTGCCAGCAGTTCCGGGACAGGTCGAACTAATGAAAAACTGTTTTTT.

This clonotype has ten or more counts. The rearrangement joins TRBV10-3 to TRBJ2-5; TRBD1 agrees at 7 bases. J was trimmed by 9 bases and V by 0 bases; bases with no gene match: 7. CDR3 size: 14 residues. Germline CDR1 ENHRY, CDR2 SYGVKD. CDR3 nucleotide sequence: TGTGCCATCAGTGAGTCGACAGGGCAGGGGGCCCAGTACTTC. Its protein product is CAISESTGQGAQYF.

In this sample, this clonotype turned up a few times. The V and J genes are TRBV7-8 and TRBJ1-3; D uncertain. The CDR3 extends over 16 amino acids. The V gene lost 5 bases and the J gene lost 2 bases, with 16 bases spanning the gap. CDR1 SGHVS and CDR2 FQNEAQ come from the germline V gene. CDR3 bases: TGTGCCAGCAGCCGAGGGTGGGTCTCTACTGGAAACACCATATATTTT. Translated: CASSRGWVSTGNTIYF.

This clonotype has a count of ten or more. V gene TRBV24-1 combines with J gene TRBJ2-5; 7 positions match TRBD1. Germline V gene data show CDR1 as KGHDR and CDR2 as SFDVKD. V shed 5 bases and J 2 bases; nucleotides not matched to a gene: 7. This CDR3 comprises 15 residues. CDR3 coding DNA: TGTGCCACCAGTGGATGGGACAGCGAGCAAGAGACCCAGTACTTC. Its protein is CATSGWDSEQETQYF.

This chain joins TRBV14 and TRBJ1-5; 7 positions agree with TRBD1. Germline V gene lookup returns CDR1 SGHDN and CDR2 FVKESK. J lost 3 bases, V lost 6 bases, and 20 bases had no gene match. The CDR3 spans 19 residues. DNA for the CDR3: TGTGCCAGCAGTGAACGAACGGACAGGCCAAGGGAAGACAATCAGCCCCAGCATTTT. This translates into CASSERTDRPREDNQPQHF.

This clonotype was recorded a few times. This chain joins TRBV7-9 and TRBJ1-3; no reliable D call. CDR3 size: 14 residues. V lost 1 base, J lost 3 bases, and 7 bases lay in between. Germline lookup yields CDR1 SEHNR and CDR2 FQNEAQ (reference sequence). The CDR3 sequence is CASSLGSDGNTIYF. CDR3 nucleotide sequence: TGTGCCAGCAGCTTAGGGTCAGATGGAAACACCATATATTTT.

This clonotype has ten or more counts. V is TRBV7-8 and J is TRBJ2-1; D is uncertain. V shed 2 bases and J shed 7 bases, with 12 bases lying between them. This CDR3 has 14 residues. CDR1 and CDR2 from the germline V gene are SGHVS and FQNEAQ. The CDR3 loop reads CASSLITGENEQFF. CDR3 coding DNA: TGTGCCAGCAGCTTAATCACGGGCGAAAATGAGCAGTTCTTC. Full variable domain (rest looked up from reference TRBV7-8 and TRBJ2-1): GAGVSQSPRYKVAKRGQDVALRCDPISGHVSLFWYQQALGQGPEFLTYFQNEAQLDKSGLPSDRFFAERPEGSVSTLKIQRTQQEDSAVYLCASSLITGENEQFFGPGTRLTVL.

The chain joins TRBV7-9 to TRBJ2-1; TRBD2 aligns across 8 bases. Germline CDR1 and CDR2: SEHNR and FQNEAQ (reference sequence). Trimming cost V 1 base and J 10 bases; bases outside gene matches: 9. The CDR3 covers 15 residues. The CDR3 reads CASSLGTDGGGEQFF. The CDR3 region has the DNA TGTGCCAGCAGCTTAGGTACCGACGGGGGGGGGGAGCAGTTCTTC. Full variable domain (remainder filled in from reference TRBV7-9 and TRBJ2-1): DTGVSQNPRHKITKRGQNVTFRCDPISEHNRLYWYRQTLGQGPEFLTYFQNEAQLEKSRLLSDRFSAERPKGSFSTLEIQRTEQGDSAMYLCASSLGTDGGGEQFFGPGTRLTVL.

The CDR3 bases are TGCGCCAGCAGGGACAGACTAGGCTTCAATGAGCAGTTCTTC. Its translation is CASRDRLGFNEQFF. The rearrangement links TRBV5-1 to TRBJ2-1; tentatively, D is TRBD1 or TRBD2 (6 bases each). V was pared by 5 bases and J by 6 bases, with 15 bases between. This CDR3 region has 14 residues. Germline CDR1 and CDR2: SGHRS and YFSETQ.

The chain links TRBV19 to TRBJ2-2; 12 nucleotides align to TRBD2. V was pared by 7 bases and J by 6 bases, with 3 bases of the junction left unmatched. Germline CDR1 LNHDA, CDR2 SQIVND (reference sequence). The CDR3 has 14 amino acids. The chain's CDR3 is CASMTSGSAGELFF. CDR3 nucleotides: TGTGCCAGTATGACTAGCGGGAGTGCCGGGGAGCTGTTTTTT. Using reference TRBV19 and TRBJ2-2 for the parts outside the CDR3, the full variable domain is DGGITQSPKYLFRKEGQNVTLSCEQNLNHDAMYWYRQDPGQGLRLIYYSQIVNDFQKGDIAEGYSVSREKKESFPLTVTSAQKNPTAFYLCASMTSGSAGELFFGEGSRLTVL.

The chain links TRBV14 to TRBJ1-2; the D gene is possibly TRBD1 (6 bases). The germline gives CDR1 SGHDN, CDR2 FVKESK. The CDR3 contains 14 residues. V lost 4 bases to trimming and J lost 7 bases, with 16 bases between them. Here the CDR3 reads CASSPVPGARGYTF. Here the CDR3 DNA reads TGTGCCAGCAGCCCAGTCCCGGGGGCGCGTGGCTACACCTTC.

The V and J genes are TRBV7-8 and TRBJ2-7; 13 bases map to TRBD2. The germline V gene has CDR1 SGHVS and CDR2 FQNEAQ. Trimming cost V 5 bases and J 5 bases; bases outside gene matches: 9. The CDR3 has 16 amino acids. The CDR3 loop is CASSINGLAGVNEQYF. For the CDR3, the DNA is TGTGCCAGCAGCATCAATGGACTAGCGGGAGTGAACGAGCAGTACTTC.

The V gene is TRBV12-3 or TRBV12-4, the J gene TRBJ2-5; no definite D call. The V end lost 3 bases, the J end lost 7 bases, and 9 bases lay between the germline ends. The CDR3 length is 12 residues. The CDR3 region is CASSFVPGTQYF. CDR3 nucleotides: TGTGCCAGCAGTTTTGTCCCCGGGACCCAGTACTTC.

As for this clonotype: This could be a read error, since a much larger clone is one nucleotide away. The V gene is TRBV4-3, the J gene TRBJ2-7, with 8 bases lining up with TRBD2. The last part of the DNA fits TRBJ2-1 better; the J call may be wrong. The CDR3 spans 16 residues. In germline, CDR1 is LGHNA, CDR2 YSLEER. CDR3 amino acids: CASRISVVAGPYEQFF. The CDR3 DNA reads TGCGCCAGCAGAATATCCGTGGTAGCGGGACCCTACGAGCAGTTCTTC.

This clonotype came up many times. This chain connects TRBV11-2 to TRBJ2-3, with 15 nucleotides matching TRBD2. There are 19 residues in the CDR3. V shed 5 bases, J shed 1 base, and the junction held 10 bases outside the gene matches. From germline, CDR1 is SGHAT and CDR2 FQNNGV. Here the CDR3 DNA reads TGTGCCAGCAGCGCACCGGGACTAGCGGGAGGCGGGGGCACAGATACGCAGTATTTT. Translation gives CASSAPGLAGGGGTDTQYF.